Below, one TCR beta chain is given with its context. This sample is drawn from a study of blood T cell repertoires in COVID-19. Using immunoSEQ multiplex PCR, the repertoire was profiled, and TCRdb retains in-frame clones only, with some absent. The sample has about 210,000 clones; about 88% are singletons. The sample consisted of peripheral blood. The receptor was isolated from a woman in her 40s with acute or convalescent COVID-19.

CDR3 in DNA: TGTGCCAGCAGTTACGGGGAGCAGACTGGAAACACCATATATTTT. This sequence encodes CASSYGEQTGNTIYF. The chain is built from TRBV6-5 and TRBJ1-3; no firm D call. The V and J ends lost 2 bases and 2 bases respectively, with 10 bases between them. Per the germline V gene, CDR1 is MNHEY and CDR2 is SVGAGI. This CDR3 spans 15 amino acids.